The 6 T cell receptor beta chains presented below share a single source sample, sequenced in a study of blood T cell repertoires in COVID-19 (dated by TCRdb to 2018 to 2021). The library was prepared using the immunoSEQ multiplex PCR assay. TCRdb obtained this table from immuneACCESS and retained in-frame rearrangements with V and J assigned. These tables miss some clones; where compared with another copy, unresolved V genes account for less than half of the shortfall, and the remainder is unexplained. This sample has around 300,000 clones in its table, and 70% to 90% of those were observed once. The biggest ten clones account for 6% to 6.5% of the sample. Sequencing used PBMCs or T cells enriched from blood (not recorded which). All receptors derive from a woman aged 35 to 49 who had recovered from COVID-19.

The chain joins TRBV5-1 to TRBJ2-5; TRBD1 is a possible D gene (6 bases). The germline V gene has CDR1 SGHRS and CDR2 YFSETQ. This CDR3 has 15 amino acids. Trimming pared 4 bases from V and 1 base from J, leaving 14 bases between. The CDR3 DNA sequence: TGCGCCAGCAGCGGGGGCGATGGACGCCAAGAGACCCAGTACTTC. Its protein product is CASSGGDGRQETQYF.

V is TRBV19 and J is TRBJ1-6; D perhaps matches TRBD1 (6 bases). The germline V gene encodes CDR1 LNHDA and CDR2 SQIVND (reference sequence). Between the trimmed V and J ends, which lost 6 bases and 5 bases, there was a span of 11 bases. There are 14 residues in the CDR3. CDR3 nucleotides: TGTGCCAGTAGGGGGGGGCTGAATAATTCACCCCTCCACTTT. This encodes CASRGGLNNSPLHF.

The chain has TRBV11-1 and TRBJ2-5, with TRBD1 identical over 8 bases. J was trimmed by 4 bases and V by 6 bases; bases with no gene match: 10. CDR3 size: 15 residues. CDR1 SGHAT and CDR2 FQDESV come from the germline V gene (reference sequence). CDR3 nucleotide sequence: TGTGCCAGCAGTCAAGACAGGGGAATTGTAGAGACCCAGTACTTC. It encodes CASSQDRGIVETQYF.

The rearrangement joins TRBV15 to TRBJ2-1; TRBD2 agrees at 13 bases. The CDR3 is made up of 16 amino acids. The ends lost 0 bases at V and 12 bases at J; junction bases unmatched: 8. Germline-derived CDR1 and CDR2 are LNHNV and YYDKDF (reference sequence). DNA for the CDR3: TGTGCCACCAGCAGAGATTCTGGGACTAGCGGGATGGGGCAGTTCTTC. The encoded protein is CATSRDSGTSGMGQFF.

The gene calls are TRBV7-2 and TRBJ2-7; no definite D call. CDR3 length equals 16 residues. Germline CDR1 and CDR2: SGHTA and FQGNSA. The V end lost 1 base, the J end lost 1 base, and 14 bases lay between the germline ends. The CDR3 DNA is TGTGCCAGCAGCTTAGTTGCCGTAGCCGATTCCTACGAGCAGTACTTC. Its translation is CASSLVAVADSYEQYF.

The chain couples TRBV20-1 to TRBJ2-7, with D possibly TRBD1 on 5 matching bases. CDR1 is DFQATT and CDR2 is SNEGSKA in the germline V gene (reference sequence). V lost 6 bases and J lost 4, with 10 bases in between. CDR3 size: 11 residues. The CDR3 sequence is CSAQDQYEQYF. In DNA, the CDR3 is TGCAGTGCACAGGATCAGTACGAGCAGTACTTC.